A selection of T cell receptor beta chains follows, all from one sample in a study of a mutant IDH1 vaccine in newly diagnosed glioma. The assay was immunoSEQ multiplex PCR, and TCRdb's table has in-frame clones only and misses some. The profile shows about 77,000 clones, more than 80% of them singletons. No antigens are known for them. Sequenced material: PBMCs, taken from a glioma patient whose treatment included an IDH1 peptide vaccine. All receptors come from a woman in her fifties or sixties with glioma. The CDR3 runs from the conserved cysteine through the conserved F or W. A D gene is named only where the DNA matches it firmly. A row's size may be missing; if present it is once, few, many or a size class.

d_gene,j_gene,v_gene,abundance,CDR3nt,CDR3aa
-,TRBJ2-1,TRBV6-5,once,TGTGCCAGCAGTTACGGATTCGTAGGGGGCTACAATGAGCAGTTCTTC,CASSYGFVGGYNEQFF
-,TRBJ1-2,TRBV28,-,TGTGCCAGCAGTTTACGGACATTCGGCTACACCTTC,CASSLRTFGYTF
-,TRBJ2-5,TRBV4-1,-,TGCGCCAGCAGCCAACCCCCGGGAGAAGGGGGCAGGGAGACCCAGTACTTC,CASSQPPGEGGRETQYF
-,TRBJ2-2,TRBV4-1,-,TGCGCCAGCAGCCTTTACTTGGGATTTAACACCGGGGAGCTGTTTTTT,CASSLYLGFNTGELFF
TRBD2,TRBJ2-1,TRBV19,-,TGTGCCAGTAGCACTATTTTCGGGGGGACTTACAATGAGCAGTTCTTC,CASSTIFGGTYNEQFF
TRBD1,TRBJ1-2,TRBV6-6,-,TGTGCCAGCGCCAAAGGGACAGGGTTTCCTGGCTACACCTTC,CASAKGTGFPGYTF
-,TRBJ1-3,TRBV5-6,-,TGTGCCAGCAGCTTGGGAGGGGCCGGAAACACCATATATTTT,CASSLGGAGNTIYF
TRBD2,TRBJ2-1,TRBV13,-,TGTGCCAGCAGCCGCCAAAGGACTAGCGGGAGCGATGAGCAGTTCTTC,CASSRQRTSGSDEQFF
-,TRBJ1-1,TRBV5-6,few,TGTGCCAGCAGCTTACTAGGGCCGCGCACTGAAGCTTTCTTT,CASSLLGPRTEAFF
TRBD2,TRBJ2-1,TRBV29-1,-,TGCAGCGTGGGGAGGGAGTCCTACAATGAGCAGTTCTTC,CSVGRESYNEQFF
-,TRBJ2-6,TRBV5-6,-,TGTGCCAGCAGCTTCGGCACCGGGACTTTTATCTCTGGGGCCAACGTCCTGACTTTC,CASSFGTGTFISGANVLTF
-,TRBJ2-3,TRBV9,-,TGTGCCAGCAGCGCGTCGCAAAGTCCAGATACGCAGTATTTT,CASSASQSPDTQYF
TRBD2,TRBJ2-3,TRBV2,-,TGTGCCAGCAGCCTTAGCGGGTCCCCTGGCACAGATACGCAGTATTTT,CASSLSGSPGTDTQYF
-,TRBJ1-5,TRBV28,-,TGTGCCAGCAGCCCCCAGGGACATAGCAATCAGCCCCAGCATTTT,CASSPQGHSNQPQHF
-,TRBJ2-7,TRBV20-1,-,TGCAGTGCTCCACAGCGGTACGAGCAGTACTTC,CSAPQRYEQYF
-,TRBJ1-2,TRBV6-5,-,TGTGCCAGCAGGCAAGGACCGAACTATGGCTACACCTTC,CASRQGPNYGYTF
-,TRBJ2-1,TRBV6-6,-,TGTGCCAGCAGTTACGCAGGCAGGGAGACGGGCAATGAGCAGTTCTTC,CASSYAGRETGNEQFF
-,TRBJ2-2,TRBV6-1,-,TGTGCCACCTTGCGGACAGCGAACACCGGGGAGCTGTTTTTT,CATLRTANTGELFF
-,TRBJ1-1,TRBV5-6,-,TGTGCCAGCAGCTTGGAAGGCAGGGCGAACACTGAAGCTTTCTTT,CASSLEGRANTEAFF
TRBD1,TRBJ2-7,TRBV11-2,-,TGTGCCAGCAGCTTATTGGGGGCAGGGGGCCACGAGCAGTACTTC,CASSLLGAGGHEQYF
-,TRBJ1-3,TRBV5-6,-,TGTGCCAGCAGCTTGGGGGGTAGCGGAAACACCATATATTTT,CASSLGGSGNTIYF
-,TRBJ1-6,TRBV4-1,-,TGCGCCAGCAGCCGAGGGGAAACCTATAATTCACCCCTCCACTTT,CASSRGETYNSPLHF
-,TRBJ2-5,TRBV4-1,-,TGCGCCAGCAGCCATCGGGACGGTGCAGAGACCCAGTACTTC,CASSHRDGAETQYF
TRBD2,TRBJ2-3,TRBV5-1,-,TGCGCCAGCAGCTTCGGCGCGGGAGGGGGCACAGATACGCAGTATTTT,CASSFGAGGGTDTQYF
-,TRBJ2-5,TRBV12-5,-,TGTGCTAGTGGACCCCGGGACACCATCCAAGAGACCCAGTACTTC,CASGPRDTIQETQYF
TRBD1,TRBJ1-1,TRBV5-1,-,TGCGCCAGCAGCCCGCTAGTTATTTCGACAGGGGCTGCTCGCACTGAAGCTTTCTTT,CASSPLVISTGAARTEAFF
TRBD1,TRBJ1-2,TRBV29-1,-,TGCAGCGTGGGACAGGGAAACTATGGCTACACCTTC,CSVGQGNYGYTF
TRBD1,TRBJ2-3,TRBV6-5,-,TGTGCCAGCAGTGGACAGGGCACAGATACGCAGTATTTT,CASSGQGTDTQYF
-,TRBJ1-5,TRBV27,-,TGTGCCAGCAGCCCGGACAAAAATCAGCCCCAGCATTTT,CASSPDKNQPQHF
TRBD2,TRBJ2-3,TRBV6-6,-,TGTGCCAGCAGTTACCCGGGACTAGCGGGAGATACGCAGTATTTT,CASSYPGLAGDTQYF
-,TRBJ1-2,TRBV30,-,TGTGCCTGGAGACTAGACAGCCCTGGCTACACCTTC,CAWRLDSPGYTF
TRBD1,TRBJ2-1,TRBV5-1,-,TGCGCCAGCCAATCGACAGGGGCTTACAATGAGCAGTTCTTC,CASQSTGAYNEQFF
-,TRBJ2-1,TRBV5-1,-,TGCGCCAGCAGGAAACAGGGCACTCTTCTTTACAATGAGCAGTTCTTC,CASRKQGTLLYNEQFF
-,TRBJ2-7,TRBV6-5,-,TGTGCCAGCAGTTACTCGGACGGACCCTACGAGCAGTACTTC,CASSYSDGPYEQYF
TRBD1,TRBJ1-5,TRBV5-6,-,TGTGCCAGCAGCTTGGCGGTCGGAACAGGGGACCCCGATCAGCCCCAGCATTTT,CASSLAVGTGDPDQPQHF
-,TRBJ1-5,TRBV28,-,TGTGCCAGCAGTTTCCCCGCAGCTTTCAGCAATCAGCCCCAGCATTTT,CASSFPAAFSNQPQHF
-,TRBJ2-1,TRBV20-1,-,TGCAGTGCTAGGGGAGAAGAGCAGTTCTTC,CSARGEEQFF
-,TRBJ2-7,TRBV18,-,TGTGCCAGCTCACCGCCTAGCTCCTACGAGCAGTACTTC,CASSPPSSYEQYF
-,TRBJ1-5,TRBV30,-,TGTGCCTGGAGTGGAGGGACACACCAGCCCCAGCATTTT,CAWSGGTHQPQHF
-,TRBJ2-1,TRBV5-6,medium-sized,TGTGCCAGCAGCTTCGACAGGGAGCAGTTCTTC,CASSFDREQFF
TRBD1,TRBJ2-1,TRBV11-3,-,TGTGCCAGCAGCCGTACAGGGGTTGAGCAGTTCTTC,CASSRTGVEQFF
-,TRBJ1-2,TRBV5-8,-,TGTGCCAGCAGCGCCGAGGCGGGAATCTATGGCTACACCTTC,CASSAEAGIYGYTF
-,TRBJ2-7,TRBV11-2,-,TGTGCCAGCAGTTATAGCTCCTACGAGCAGTACTTC,CASSYSSYEQYF
TRBD1,TRBJ2-2,TRBV6-4,-,TGTGCCAGCAGGCAGGACAGGGGCATCGGGGAGCTGTTTTTT,CASRQDRGIGELFF
-,TRBJ2-3,TRBV28,-,TGTGCCAGCAGTTTAACGGCGGGTCGAGATACGCAGTATTTT,CASSLTAGRDTQYF
TRBD1,TRBJ1-6,TRBV6-6,few,TGTGCCAGCAGTTACCCTCCCGGACAGGGAATTTCACCCCTCCACTTT,CASSYPPGQGISPLHF
-,TRBJ1-1,TRBV28,once,TGTGCCACCCTGGGACGGGGCATATATACTGAAGCTTTCTTT,CATLGRGIYTEAFF
TRBD1,TRBJ1-5,TRBV19,-,TGTGCCAGTAGCTTGGACAGGGGCGGTGGCAATCAGCCCCAGCATTTT,CASSLDRGGGNQPQHF